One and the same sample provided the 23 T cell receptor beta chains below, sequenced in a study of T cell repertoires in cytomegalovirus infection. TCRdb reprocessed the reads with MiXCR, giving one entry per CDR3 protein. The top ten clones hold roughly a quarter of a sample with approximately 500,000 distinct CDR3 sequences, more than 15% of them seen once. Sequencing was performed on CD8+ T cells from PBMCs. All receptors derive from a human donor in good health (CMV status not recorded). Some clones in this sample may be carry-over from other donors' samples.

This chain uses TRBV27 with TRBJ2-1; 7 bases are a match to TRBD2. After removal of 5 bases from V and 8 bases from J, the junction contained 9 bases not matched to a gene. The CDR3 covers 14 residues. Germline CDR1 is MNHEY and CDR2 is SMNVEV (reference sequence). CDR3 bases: TGTGCCAGCAGTCCCCAGGAGCGGGAACATGAGCAGTTCTTC. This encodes CASSPQEREHEQFF.

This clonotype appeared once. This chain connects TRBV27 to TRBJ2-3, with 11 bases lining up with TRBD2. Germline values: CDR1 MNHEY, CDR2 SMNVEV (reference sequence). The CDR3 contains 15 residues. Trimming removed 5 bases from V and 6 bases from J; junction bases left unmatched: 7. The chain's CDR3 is CASSPLSGRADTQYF. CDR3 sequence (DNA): TGTGCCAGCAGTCCCCTTAGCGGGAGGGCGGATACGCAGTATTTT.

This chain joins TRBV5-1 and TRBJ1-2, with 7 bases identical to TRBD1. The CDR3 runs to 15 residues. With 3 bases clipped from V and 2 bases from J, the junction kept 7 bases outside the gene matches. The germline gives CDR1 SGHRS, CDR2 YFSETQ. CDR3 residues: CASSYSDRRNYGYTF. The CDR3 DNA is TGCGCCAGCAGCTACTCGGACAGGCGGAACTATGGCTACACCTTC.

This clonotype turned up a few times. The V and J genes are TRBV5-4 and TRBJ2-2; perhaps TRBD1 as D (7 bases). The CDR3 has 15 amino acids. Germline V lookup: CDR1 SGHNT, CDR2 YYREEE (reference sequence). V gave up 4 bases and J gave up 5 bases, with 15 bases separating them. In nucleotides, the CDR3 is TGTGCCAGCAGCGCTAGGACAGGAGGGACCGGGGAGCTGTTTTTT. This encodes CASSARTGGTGELFF.

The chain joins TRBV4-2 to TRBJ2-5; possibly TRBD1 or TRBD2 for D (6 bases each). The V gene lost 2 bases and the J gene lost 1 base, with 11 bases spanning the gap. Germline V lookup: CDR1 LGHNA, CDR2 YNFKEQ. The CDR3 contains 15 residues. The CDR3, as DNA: TGTGCCAGCAGCCAACTGGGGGGCCGCCAAGAGACCCAGTACTTC. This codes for CASSQLGGRQETQYF.

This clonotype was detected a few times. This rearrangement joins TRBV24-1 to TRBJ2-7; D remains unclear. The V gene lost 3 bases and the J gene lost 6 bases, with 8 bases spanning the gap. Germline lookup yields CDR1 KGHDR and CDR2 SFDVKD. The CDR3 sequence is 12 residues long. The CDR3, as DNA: TGTGCCACCAGTGATCAAGGCCCCGAGCAGTACTTC. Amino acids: CATSDQGPEQYF.

The CDR3 region is CAISDLTSGTNTGELFF. The CDR3, as DNA: TGTGCCATCAGTGATCTCACTAGCGGGACGAACACCGGGGAGCTGTTTTTT. The J gene is TRBJ2-2, the V gene TRBV10-3, with 10 bases fitting TRBD2. The CDR3 length is 17 residues. Germline loops: CDR1 ENHRY, CDR2 SYGVKD. The V gene end was trimmed by 3 bases and the J gene end by 0 bases; junction bases not matched to a gene: 4.

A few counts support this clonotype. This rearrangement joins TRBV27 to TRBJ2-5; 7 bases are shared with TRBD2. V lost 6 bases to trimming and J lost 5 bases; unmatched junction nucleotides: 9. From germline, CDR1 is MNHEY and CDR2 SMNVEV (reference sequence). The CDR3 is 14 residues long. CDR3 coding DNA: TGTGCCAGCAGCCCCCGGCGGGGAGGGGAGACCCAGTACTTC. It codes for CASSPRRGGETQYF.

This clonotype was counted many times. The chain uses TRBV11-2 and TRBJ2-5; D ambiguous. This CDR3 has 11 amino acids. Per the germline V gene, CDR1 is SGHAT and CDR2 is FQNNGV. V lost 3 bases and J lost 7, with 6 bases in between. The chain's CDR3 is CASSFRRTQYF. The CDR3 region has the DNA TGTGCCAGCAGCTTCCGGCGGACCCAGTACTTC.

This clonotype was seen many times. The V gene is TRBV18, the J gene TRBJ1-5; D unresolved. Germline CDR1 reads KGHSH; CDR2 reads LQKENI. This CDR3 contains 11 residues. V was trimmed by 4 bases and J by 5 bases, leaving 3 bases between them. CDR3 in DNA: TGTGCCAGCTCACGGGATCAGCCCCAGCATTTT. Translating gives CASSRDQPQHF.

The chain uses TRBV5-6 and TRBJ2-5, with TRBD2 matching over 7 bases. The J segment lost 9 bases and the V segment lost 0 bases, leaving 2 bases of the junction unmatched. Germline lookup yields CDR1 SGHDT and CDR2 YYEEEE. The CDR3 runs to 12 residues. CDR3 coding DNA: TGTGCCAGCAGCTTGGGTCGGGGGGCCCAGTACTTC. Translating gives CASSLGRGAQYF.

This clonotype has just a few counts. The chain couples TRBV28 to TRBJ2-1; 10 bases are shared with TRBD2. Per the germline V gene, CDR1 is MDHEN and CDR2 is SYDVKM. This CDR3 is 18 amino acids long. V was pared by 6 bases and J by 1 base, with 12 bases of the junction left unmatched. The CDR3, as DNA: TGTGCCAGCAGCCTTAGGACGACTAGCGGGCCTTCCTACAATGAGCAGTTCTTC. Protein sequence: CASSLRTTSGPSYNEQFF.

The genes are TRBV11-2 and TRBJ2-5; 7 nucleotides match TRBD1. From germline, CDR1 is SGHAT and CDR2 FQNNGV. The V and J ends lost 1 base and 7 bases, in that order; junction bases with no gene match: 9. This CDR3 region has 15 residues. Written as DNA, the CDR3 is TGTGCCAGCAGCTTAGGGCGACAGGGTTGGGGGACCCAGTACTTC. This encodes CASSLGRQGWGTQYF.

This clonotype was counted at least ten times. The CDR3 DNA follows: TGTGCCAGCAGCCCCCGAGGGGCCGAAATCACCGGGGAGCTGTTTTTT. It specifies CASSPRGAEITGELFF. J is TRBJ2-2 and V is TRBV7-6, with D perhaps assigned TRBD1 or TRBD2 (5 bases each). Trimming pared 5 bases from V and 4 bases from J, leaving 17 bases between. The CDR3 is 16 amino acids. CDR1 is SGHVS and CDR2 is FNYEAQ in the germline V gene.

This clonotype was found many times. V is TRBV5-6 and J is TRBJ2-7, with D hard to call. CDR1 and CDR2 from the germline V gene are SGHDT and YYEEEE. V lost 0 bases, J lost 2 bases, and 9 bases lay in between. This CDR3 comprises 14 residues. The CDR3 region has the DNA TGTGCCAGCAGCTTGGGAGGCAGCGCCTACGAGCAGTACTTC. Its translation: CASSLGGSAYEQYF.

This chain's CDR3 is CAWTSLTGGYTEAFF. As DNA, the CDR3 is TGTGCCTGGACTTCACTGACAGGGGGCTACACTGAAGCTTTCTTT. The chain recombines TRBV30 with TRBJ1-1; 10 bases map to TRBD1. Germline lookup yields CDR1 GTSNPN and CDR2 SVGIG (reference sequence). The V and J ends lost 4 bases and 3 bases, in that order; junction bases with no gene match: 8. This CDR3 has 15 residues.

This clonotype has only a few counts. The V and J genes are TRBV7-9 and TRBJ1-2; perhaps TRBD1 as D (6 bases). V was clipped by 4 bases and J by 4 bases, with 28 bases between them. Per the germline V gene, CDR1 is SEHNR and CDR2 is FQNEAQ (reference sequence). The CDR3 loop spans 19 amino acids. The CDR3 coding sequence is TGTGCCAGCAGCTCCCAACCCCAGCCTCACCCAGGGGAACTCTATGGCTACACCTTC. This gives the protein CASSSQPQPHPGELYGYTF. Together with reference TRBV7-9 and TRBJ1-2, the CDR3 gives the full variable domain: DTGVSQNPRHKITKRGQNVTFRCDPISEHNRLYWYRQTLGQGPEFLTYFQNEAQLEKSRLLSDRFSAERPKGSFSTLEIQRTEQGDSAMYLCASSSQPQPHPGELYGYTFGSGTRLTVV.

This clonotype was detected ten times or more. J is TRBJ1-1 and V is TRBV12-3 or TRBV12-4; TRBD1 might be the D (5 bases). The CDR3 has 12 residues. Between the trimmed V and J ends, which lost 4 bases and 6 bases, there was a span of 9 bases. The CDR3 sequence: CASSSWGSEAFF. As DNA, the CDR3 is TGTGCCAGCAGTTCTTGGGGGTCTGAAGCTTTCTTT.

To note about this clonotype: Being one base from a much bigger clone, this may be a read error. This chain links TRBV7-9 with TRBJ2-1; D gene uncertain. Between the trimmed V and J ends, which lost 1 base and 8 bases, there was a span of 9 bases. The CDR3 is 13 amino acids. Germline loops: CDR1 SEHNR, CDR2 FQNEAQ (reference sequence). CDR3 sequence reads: CASSLVRNDEQFF. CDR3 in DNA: TGTGCCAGCAGCTTAGTTCGAAATGATGAGCAGTTCTTC.

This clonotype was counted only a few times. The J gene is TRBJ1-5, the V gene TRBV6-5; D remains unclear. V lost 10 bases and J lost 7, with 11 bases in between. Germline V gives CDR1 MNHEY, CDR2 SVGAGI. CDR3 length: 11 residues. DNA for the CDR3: TGTGCCACCGGAGAGTGGCAGCCCCAGCATTTT. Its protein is CATGEWQPQHF.

The CDR3 coding sequence is TGCAGTGCTCTTGACAGGGCATTTTACGAGCAGTACTTC. Residues: CSALDRAFYEQYF. This chain joins TRBV20-1 and TRBJ2-7; 7 positions agree with TRBD1. CDR1 and CDR2 (germline): DFQATT, SNEGSKA (reference sequence). This CDR3 is 13 amino acids long. Trimming cost V 5 bases and J 4 bases; bases outside gene matches: 8.

CDR3 residues: CSAGNADWGYEQYF. For the CDR3, the DNA is TGCAGTGCTGGGAATGCGGACTGGGGCTACGAGCAGTACTTC. The chain links TRBV20-1 to TRBJ2-7, with a weak D call TRBD2 (5 bases). Germline V gene sequence: CDR1 DFQATT, CDR2 SNEGSKA (reference sequence). V shed 5 bases and J shed 3 bases, with 17 bases lying between them. The CDR3 spans 14 residues.

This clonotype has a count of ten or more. The CDR3 protein is CASSLVYGRSRLDEQFF. CDR3 nucleotides: TGTGCCAGCAGCTTAGTTTACGGGCGATCTCGTCTCGATGAGCAGTTCTTC. V usage is TRBV7-2 and J usage is TRBJ2-1; no clear D. Germline-derived CDR1 and CDR2 are SGHTA and FQGNSA. The V end was cut by 1 base, the J end by 8 bases, with 21 bases between. The CDR3 is 17 residues long.